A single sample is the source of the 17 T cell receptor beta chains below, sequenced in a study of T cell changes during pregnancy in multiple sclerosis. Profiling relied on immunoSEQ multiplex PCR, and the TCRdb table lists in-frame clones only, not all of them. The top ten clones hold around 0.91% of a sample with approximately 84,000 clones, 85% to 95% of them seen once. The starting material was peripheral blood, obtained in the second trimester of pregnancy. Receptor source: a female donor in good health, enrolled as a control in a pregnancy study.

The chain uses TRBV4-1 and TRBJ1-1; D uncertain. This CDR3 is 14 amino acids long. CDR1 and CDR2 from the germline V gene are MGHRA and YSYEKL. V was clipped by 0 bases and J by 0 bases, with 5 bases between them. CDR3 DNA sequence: TGCGCCAGCAGCCAAGAAGGAGTGAACACTGAAGCTTTCTTT. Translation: CASSQEGVNTEAFF.

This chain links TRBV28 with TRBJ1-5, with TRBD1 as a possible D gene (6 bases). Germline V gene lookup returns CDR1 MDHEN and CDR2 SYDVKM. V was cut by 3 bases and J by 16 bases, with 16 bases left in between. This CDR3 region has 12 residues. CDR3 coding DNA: TGTGCCAGCAGTTTGTTGGACAGAGCCTACCATTTT. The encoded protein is CASSLLDRAYHF.

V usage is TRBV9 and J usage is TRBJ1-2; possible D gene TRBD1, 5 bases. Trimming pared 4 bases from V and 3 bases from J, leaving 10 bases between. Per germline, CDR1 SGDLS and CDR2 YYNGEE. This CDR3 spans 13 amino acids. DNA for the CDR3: TGTGCCAGCAGCCCACAGGTAGACTATGGCTACACCTTC. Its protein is CASSPQVDYGYTF. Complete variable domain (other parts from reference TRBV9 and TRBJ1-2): DSGVTQTPKHLITATGQRVTLRCSPRSGDLSVYWYQQSLDQGLQFLIQYYNGEERAKGNILERFSAQQFPDLHSELNLSSLELGDSALYFCASSPQVDYGYTFGSGTRLTVV.

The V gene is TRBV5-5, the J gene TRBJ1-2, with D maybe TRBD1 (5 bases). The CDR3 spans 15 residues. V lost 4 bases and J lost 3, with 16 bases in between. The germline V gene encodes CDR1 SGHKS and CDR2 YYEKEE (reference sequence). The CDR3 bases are TGTGCCAGCAGCGCTGGGCCTGGGGCGGACTATGGCTACACCTTC. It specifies CASSAGPGADYGYTF.

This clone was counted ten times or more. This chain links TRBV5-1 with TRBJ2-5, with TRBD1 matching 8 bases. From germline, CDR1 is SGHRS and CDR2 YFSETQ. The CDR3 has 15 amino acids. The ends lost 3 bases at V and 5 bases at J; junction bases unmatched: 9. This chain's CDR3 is CASSSGIGQGETQYF. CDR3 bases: TGCGCCAGCAGCTCGGGAATCGGACAGGGTGAGACCCAGTACTTC.

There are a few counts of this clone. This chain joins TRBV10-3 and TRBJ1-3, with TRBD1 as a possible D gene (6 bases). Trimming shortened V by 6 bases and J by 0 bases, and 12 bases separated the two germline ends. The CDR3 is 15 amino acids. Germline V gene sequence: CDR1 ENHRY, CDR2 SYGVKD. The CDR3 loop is CAISQTGFSGNTIYF. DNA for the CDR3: TGTGCCATCAGCCAGACAGGCTTCTCTGGAAACACCATATATTTT.

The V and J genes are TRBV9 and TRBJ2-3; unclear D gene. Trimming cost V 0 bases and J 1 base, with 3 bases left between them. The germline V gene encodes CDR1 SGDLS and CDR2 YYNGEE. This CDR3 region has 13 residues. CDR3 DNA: TGTGCCAGCAGCGTAGCGGGCACAGATACGCAGTATTTT. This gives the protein CASSVAGTDTQYF. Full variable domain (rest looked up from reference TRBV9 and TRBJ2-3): DSGVTQTPKHLITATGQRVTLRCSPRSGDLSVYWYQQSLDQGLQFLIQYYNGEERAKGNILERFSAQQFPDLHSELNLSSLELGDSALYFCASSVAGTDTQYFGPGTRLTVL.

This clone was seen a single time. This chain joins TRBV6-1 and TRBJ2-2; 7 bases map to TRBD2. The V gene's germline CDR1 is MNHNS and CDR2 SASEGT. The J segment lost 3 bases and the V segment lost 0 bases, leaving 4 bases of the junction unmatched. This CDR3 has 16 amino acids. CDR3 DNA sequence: TGTGCCAGCAGTGAAGCAGGGGACTATCACACCGGGGAGCTGTTTTTT. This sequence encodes CASSEAGDYHTGELFF.

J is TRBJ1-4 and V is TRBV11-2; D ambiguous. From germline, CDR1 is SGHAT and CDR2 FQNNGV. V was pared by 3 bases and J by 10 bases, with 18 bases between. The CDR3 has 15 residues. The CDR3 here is CASSLAPEVRRKLFF. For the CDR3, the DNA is TGTGCCAGCAGCTTGGCGCCGGAGGTTAGGAGAAAACTGTTTTTT.

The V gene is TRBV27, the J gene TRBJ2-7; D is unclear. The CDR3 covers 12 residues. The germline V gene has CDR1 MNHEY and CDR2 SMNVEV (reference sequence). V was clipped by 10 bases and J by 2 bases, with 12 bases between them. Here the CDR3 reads CANIGIAYEQYF. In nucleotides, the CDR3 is TGTGCCAACATTGGCATCGCCTACGAGCAGTACTTC.

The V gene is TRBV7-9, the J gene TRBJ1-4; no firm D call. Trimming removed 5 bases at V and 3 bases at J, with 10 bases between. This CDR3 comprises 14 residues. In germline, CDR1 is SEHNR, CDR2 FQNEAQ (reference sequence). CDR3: CASSVGLANEKLFF. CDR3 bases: TGTGCCAGCAGCGTAGGGCTAGCTAATGAAAAACTGTTTTTT.

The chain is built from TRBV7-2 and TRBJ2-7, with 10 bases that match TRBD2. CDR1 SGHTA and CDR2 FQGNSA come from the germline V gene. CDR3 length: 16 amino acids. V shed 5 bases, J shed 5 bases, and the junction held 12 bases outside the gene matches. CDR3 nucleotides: TGTGCCAGCAGCCGCCCCAGCGGGAGGGCCATCCACGAGCAGTACTTC. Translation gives CASSRPSGRAIHEQYF.

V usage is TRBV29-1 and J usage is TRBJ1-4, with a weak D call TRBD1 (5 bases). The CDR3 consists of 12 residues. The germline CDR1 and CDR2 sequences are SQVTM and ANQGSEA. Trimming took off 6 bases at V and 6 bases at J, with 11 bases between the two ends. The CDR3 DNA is TGCAGCGTCCAGGGTGCGGATGAAAAACTGTTTTTT. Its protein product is CSVQGADEKLFF.

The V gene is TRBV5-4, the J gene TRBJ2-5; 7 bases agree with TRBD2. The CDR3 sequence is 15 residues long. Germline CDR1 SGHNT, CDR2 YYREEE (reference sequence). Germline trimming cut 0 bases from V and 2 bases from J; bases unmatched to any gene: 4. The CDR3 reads CASSLGLAGQETQYF. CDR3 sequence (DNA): TGTGCCAGCAGCTTGGGACTAGCAGGGCAAGAGACCCAGTACTTC.

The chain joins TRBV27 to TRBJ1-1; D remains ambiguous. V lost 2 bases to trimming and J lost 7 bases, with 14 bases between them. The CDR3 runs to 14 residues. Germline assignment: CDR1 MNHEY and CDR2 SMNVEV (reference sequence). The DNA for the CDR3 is TGTGCCAGCAGTTTAGCCCCCGAAGCAGGTGAAGCTTTCTTT. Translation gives CASSLAPEAGEAFF.

CDR3 sequence reads: CASSQSGTGYLNTEAFF. The DNA of the CDR3 is TGCGCCAGCAGTCAATCTGGGACAGGGTACTTGAACACTGAAGCTTTCTTT. This sequence joins TRBV23-1 and TRBJ1-1; TRBD1 matches 9 bases. TRBV23-1 is an ORF; its function is uncertain. The CDR3 contains 17 residues. J gave up 0 bases and V 0 bases, and 5 bases lay outside the gene matches.

The CDR3 sequence: CASSLNRPSGELFF. The CDR3 DNA follows: TGTGCCAGCAGTTTAAACAGGCCGTCCGGGGAGCTGTTTTTT. This chain joins TRBV27 and TRBJ2-2, with a tentative D call TRBD1 (5 bases). From germline, CDR1 is MNHEY and CDR2 SMNVEV (reference sequence). V lost 2 bases and J 6 bases, leaving 10 bases between the germline ends. The CDR3 has 14 amino acids.